The rows below give T cell receptor beta chains drawn from one sample of a study of blood T cell repertoires in COVID-19. TCRdb's table, derived via immunoSEQ multiplex PCR, lists solely in-frame clones and lacks some. Of around 470,000 clones detected, 90% appear once; the ten largest clones hold about 0.57%. The specimen sequenced was PBMCs or T cells enriched from blood (not recorded which). The receptors here all came from a man between 18 and 29 years old who had recovered from COVID-19. The CDR3 runs from the conserved cysteine through the conserved F or W. The order of the fields is J gene, D gene, V gene, clone size, CDR3 DNA, CDR3 protein. The D gene is left open where the match is weak. Size values are once, few and many counts, or a class for expanded clones, and some rows have none.

>TRBJ2-7|TRBD2|TRBV19|NA
TGTGCCAGTAGTACTCGGGTAGCGGGAGACAGGGACGAGCAGTACTTC
CASSTRVAGDRDEQYF
>TRBJ2-1|TRBD2|TRBV15|NA
TGTGCCACCAGCAGAGAGGGGTACGGGACTAGCAAGTTAGCGGGCAATGAGCAGTTCTTC
CATSREGYGTSKLAGNEQFF
>TRBJ1-1|NA|TRBV19|NA
TGTGCCAGTAGTATGACGAGACGGGGGGCTGGCACTGAAGCTTTCTTT
CASSMTRRGAGTEAFF
>TRBJ1-5|NA|TRBV4-1|NA
TGCGCCAGCAGCCCGGCGTGGGACTTCAATCAGCCCCAGCATTTT
CASSPAWDFNQPQHF
>TRBJ2-5|NA|TRBV27|NA
TGTGCCAGCAGTTTAGCTAGACGAGAGACCCAGTACTTC
CASSLARRETQYF
>TRBJ2-5|NA|TRBV20-1|NA
TGCAGTGCTAGTGGAGCGGACCAAGAGACCCAGTACTTC
CSASGADQETQYF
>TRBJ1-1|NA|TRBV27|NA
TGTGCCAGCAGCCACCTAGGGGGGAACACTGAAGCTTTCTTT
CASSHLGGNTEAFF
>TRBJ2-1|TRBD2|TRBV2|NA
TGTGCCACCAGGACCGGACTAGCGGTTTACAATGAGCAGTTCTTC
CATRTGLAVYNEQFF
>TRBJ1-1|TRBD1|TRBV7-9|NA
TGTGCCAGCAGCCCGGACAGGGGGGCGAACACTGAAGCTTTCTTT
CASSPDRGANTEAFF
>TRBJ2-2|NA|TRBV3-1/TRBV3-2|NA
TGTGCCAGCAGCCACGCTGGGACTTATGACGGGGAGCTGTTTTTT
CASSHAGTYDGELFF
>TRBJ1-1|NA|TRBV7-3|NA
TGTGCCAGCAGCTTAGGAAGAAGGAGCACTGAAGCTTTCTTT
CASSLGRRSTEAFF
>TRBJ1-4|TRBD1|TRBV5-5|NA
TGTGCCAGCAGCTCCTCCGGGACAGGGGTAGAAAAACTGTTTTTT
CASSSSGTGVEKLFF
>TRBJ1-6|TRBD1|TRBV28|NA
TGTGCCAGCAGTTTATATTGGGACAGGGGAGGGGTGGCGAATTCACCCCTCCACTTT
CASSLYWDRGGVANSPLHF
>TRBJ2-7|TRBD2|TRBV19|NA
TGTGCCAGTAGTATTAGCGGGAGCTCCTACGAGCAGTACTTC
CASSISGSSYEQYF
>TRBJ1-2|TRBD1|TRBV5-4|NA
TGTGCCAGCAGCTGGGTAAAAGGACAGGGTCAGGATGGCTACACCTTC
CASSWVKGQGQDGYTF
>TRBJ1-6|NA|TRBV25-1|few
TGTGCCAGCAGTGAGGCCGGGGGGGGCGCCTATAATTCACCCCTCCACTTT
CASSEAGGGAYNSPLHF
>TRBJ2-7|TRBD1|TRBV5-8|NA
TGTGCCAGCAGGACAGGGGTAGGTGGCTACGAGCAGTACTTC
CASRTGVGGYEQYF
>TRBJ1-1|NA|TRBV3-1/TRBV3-2|NA
TGTGCCAGCAGCCCCAGGATGAACACTGAAGCTTTCTTT
CASSPRMNTEAFF
>TRBJ2-7|NA|TRBV7-9|NA
TGTGCCAGCAGCTTAGACGGGGGGCGCGACGAGCAGTACTTC
CASSLDGGRDEQYF
>TRBJ2-1|TRBD2|TRBV5-8|NA
TGTGCCAGCCCCTCAAACGGGAGGGCCATTGGCAATGAGCAGTTCTTC
CASPSNGRAIGNEQFF
>TRBJ1-2|NA|TRBV3-1/TRBV3-2|NA
TGTGCCAGCAGCCAAGAGTGGGGAGTATCTAGAGGCTACACCTTC
CASSQEWGVSRGYTF
>TRBJ2-6|TRBD2|TRBV14|NA
TGTGCCAGCAGCCCGGGACTAGCGGGAGGGCAGGGGGCCAACGTCCTGACTTTC
CASSPGLAGGQGANVLTF
>TRBJ2-7|TRBD2|TRBV19|NA
TGTGCCAGTAGTTTGCTAGCGGGGGCCTACGAGCAGTACTTC
CASSLLAGAYEQYF
>TRBJ1-2|TRBD1|TRBV3-1/TRBV3-2|NA
TGTGCCAGCAGCCAAGAGGTGGTCAGGGGGCCTGGCTACACCTTC
CASSQEVVRGPGYTF
>TRBJ2-7|NA|TRBV6-2/TRBV6-3|NA
TGTGCCAGCAGTTGGCAATACCGGGTCTACGAGCAGTACTTC
CASSWQYRVYEQYF
>TRBJ2-7|NA|TRBV9|NA
TGTGCCAGCAGCGTAGAGGCTAGAACCTACGAGCAGTACTTC
CASSVEARTYEQYF
>TRBJ1-1|NA|TRBV9|once
TGTGCCAGCAGCCCGACTCCGATGAACACTGAAGCTTTCTTT
CASSPTPMNTEAFF
>TRBJ2-5|NA|TRBV6-1|NA
TGTGCCAGCAGTGAAGAGGCAGGGTCATGGGAGACCCAGTACTTC
CASSEEAGSWETQYF
>TRBJ2-7|TRBD2|TRBV5-1|NA
TGCGCCAGCAGCGTGAATGGACCGGGACTAGCGGGAGACGAGCAGTACTTC
CASSVNGPGLAGDEQYF